This T cell receptor beta chain was documented in a study of CD8 T cells in ankylosing spondylitis. Study results and caveats: Prior literature has documented some motif variants in synovial fluid and blood from reactive arthritis.

It was by quantitative 5'-RACE with molecular barcodes that TCR beta libraries were made. One entry per CDR3 protein results from TCRdb running MiXCR on the 5' RACE reads. The sample yields fewer than 250,000 distinct CDR3 sequences, roughly 25% seen once. This clonotype came up a few times. What it binds is unknown. The sequencing sample was made of blood, either unsorted or a sorted T cell fraction (not recorded which). This TCR was sampled from a male donor with ankylosing spondylitis or in good health (not recorded which).

The CDR3 nucleotides are TGCAGTGCACCGACGGGCCTTGGGAATTCACCCCTCCACTTT. It specifies CSAPTGLGNSPLHF. The genes are TRBV20-1 and TRBJ1-6; D unclear. Germline-derived CDR1 and CDR2 are DFQATT and SNEGSKA (reference sequence). V was trimmed by 6 bases and J by 7 bases, leaving 16 bases between them. This CDR3 contains 14 residues.